Listed below are T cell receptor beta chains from one sample, sequenced in a study of blood T cell repertoires in COVID-19. Only in-frame clones appear in the TCRdb table, and some are missing; sequencing was by immunoSEQ multiplex PCR. The sample has some 130,000 clones, roughly nine tenths seen once. Sequenced: peripheral blood. The receptors shown here come from a man between 60 and 75 years old with COVID-19, enrolled during active disease. Both conserved end residues are part of each CDR3. A D gene is named only where the DNA matches it firmly. Size tells how often a clone was seen (once, few, many) or the class of an expanded clone, and some rows leave it out.

j_gene: TRBJ1-2; abundance: NA; d_gene: NA; v_gene: TRBV13; CDR3nt: TGTGCCAGCAGCTTCGGGACTGTAGCGCGTACTGGGGGCTACACCTTC; CDR3aa: CASSFGTVARTGGYTF
j_gene: TRBJ2-3; abundance: once; d_gene: TRBD2; v_gene: TRBV5-1; CDR3nt: TGCGCCAGCAGCTTGCCCCTAGCGGGAGTGGCAGATACGCAGTATTTT; CDR3aa: CASSLPLAGVADTQYF
j_gene: TRBJ2-7; abundance: once; d_gene: NA; v_gene: TRBV10-3; CDR3nt: TGTGCCATCAGTGCGACAGGTTCCTACGAGCAGTACTTC; CDR3aa: CAISATGSYEQYF
j_gene: TRBJ1-1; abundance: few; d_gene: TRBD1; v_gene: TRBV29-1; CDR3nt: TGCAGCGTCAGACAGGGTACGCGCACTGAAGCTTTCTTT; CDR3aa: CSVRQGTRTEAFF
j_gene: TRBJ2-5; abundance: NA; d_gene: TRBD2; v_gene: TRBV15; CDR3nt: TGTGCCACCAGCAGAGATTGGGGAGGGCGGGAGACCCAGTACTTC; CDR3aa: CATSRDWGGRETQYF
j_gene: TRBJ2-7; abundance: once; d_gene: NA; v_gene: TRBV30; CDR3nt: TGTGCCTGGAGTAAGCTATCACGGGCCTACGAGCAGTACTTC; CDR3aa: CAWSKLSRAYEQYF
j_gene: TRBJ2-3; abundance: NA; d_gene: TRBD1; v_gene: TRBV30; CDR3nt: TGTGCCTGGACGGGACAGGGGGCTGCAGATACGCAGTATTTT; CDR3aa: CAWTGQGAADTQYF
j_gene: TRBJ2-1; abundance: NA; d_gene: TRBD1; v_gene: TRBV11-2; CDR3nt: TGTGCCAGCAGCTTAGGTTCAGGGGGCGCCTACAATGAGCAGTTCTTC; CDR3aa: CASSLGSGGAYNEQFF
j_gene: TRBJ2-7; abundance: NA; d_gene: NA; v_gene: TRBV9; CDR3nt: TGTGCCAGCAGCGCCCCCGCCGGGACTGCGGGCCACGAGCAGTACTTC; CDR3aa: CASSAPAGTAGHEQYF
j_gene: TRBJ2-3; abundance: NA; d_gene: NA; v_gene: TRBV2; CDR3nt: TGTGCCAGCAGAATAGCAGATACGCAGTATTTT; CDR3aa: CASRIADTQYF
j_gene: TRBJ1-2; abundance: NA; d_gene: NA; v_gene: TRBV24-1; CDR3nt: TGTGCCACCAGTGGGGGCTTAAACTATGGCTACACCTTC; CDR3aa: CATSGGLNYGYTF